The 22 T cell receptor beta chains reported below all come from one sample, sequenced in a study of a mutant IDH1 vaccine in newly diagnosed glioma. Antigens for these TCRs are unknown. Sequencing used immunoSEQ multiplex PCR; TCRdb keeps in-frame clones, though not all of them. The table has around 100,000 clones, 75% to 90% seen once; the top ten hold roughly 0.61%. Specified time point: week 11, during vaccination. What each vaccine dose contained was 300 ug of mutant IDH1 20-mer peptide, accompanied by topical imiquimod. Specimen: PBMCs, collected from a glioma patient whose treatment included an IDH1 peptide vaccine. The receptors come from a woman aged 45-59 years with glioma.

Turning to this clone: The identical CDR3 is also encoded by other nucleotide sequences in the sample. The CDR3 DNA sequence: TGTGCCAGCAGTTTAGCGGGAGGTACCTACGAGCAGTACTTC. Its protein is CASSLAGGTYEQYF. The chain joins TRBV28 to TRBJ2-7; 8 bases fit TRBD2. V trimming: 2 bases; J trimming: 2 bases; junction bases outside the gene matches: 2. The CDR3 contains 14 residues. Germline CDR1 MDHEN, CDR2 SYDVKM.

Note on this clone: This CDR3 is also generated by other DNA sequences in the sample. The chain joins TRBV7-3 to TRBJ2-2; 8 nucleotides line up with TRBD2. Germline CDR1 and CDR2: SGHTA and FQGTGA. The CDR3 is 15 residues long. The ends lost 2 bases at V and 4 bases at J; junction bases unmatched: 3. The DNA for the CDR3 is TGTGCCAGCAGCTTAGGGCTAGCGGGCACCGGGGAGCTGTTTTTT. The encoded protein is CASSLGLAGTGELFF.

This sequence joins TRBV6-5 and TRBJ2-1, with a tentative D call TRBD2 (5 bases). Trimming removed 5 bases from V and 9 bases from J, with 11 bases in between. Per germline, CDR1 MNHEY and CDR2 SVGAGI. This CDR3 has 12 residues. DNA for the CDR3: TGTGCCAGCAGTATTCGGGGAGTTGAGCAGTTCTTC. Translating it yields CASSIRGVEQFF.

The J gene is TRBJ2-1, the V gene TRBV18; 7 bases are shared with TRBD2. J was trimmed by 7 bases and V by 4 bases; bases with no gene match: 13. Germline assignment: CDR1 KGHSH and CDR2 LQKENI. The CDR3 length is 16 residues. The CDR3 spells CASSLSTSRLGNEQFF. The CDR3 DNA is TGTGCCAGCTCACTTTCGACTAGCCGGCTTGGGAATGAGCAGTTCTTC.

CDR3 bases: TGTGCCAGCAGCCAAGATCTAGGTAGGGCCCCCGAAGCTTTCTTT. It is translated as CASSQDLGRAPEAFF. The V gene is TRBV4-2, the J gene TRBJ1-1, with D unresolved. The V gene lost 0 bases and the J gene lost 8 bases, with 16 bases spanning the gap. Per germline, CDR1 LGHNA and CDR2 YNFKEQ. This CDR3 has 15 amino acids.

The rearrangement uses TRBV9 and TRBJ2-3, with D unclear. CDR1 and CDR2 (germline): SGDLS, YYNGEE. V lost 0 bases and J lost 3, with 14 bases in between. This CDR3 contains 16 residues. The CDR3 DNA reads TGTGCCAGCAGCGTAGGGAAAGGTGCGCGGACAGATACGCAGTATTTT. Its translation: CASSVGKGARTDTQYF.

The chain employs TRBV7-8 and TRBJ2-7, with 12 bases matching TRBD2. This CDR3 contains 15 residues. J lost 6 bases, V lost 5 bases, and 8 bases had no gene match. Germline CDR1 reads SGHVS; CDR2 reads FQNEAQ. For the CDR3, the DNA is TGTGCCAGCAGCCCCCTAGCGGGAGGGCCCGGCGAGCAGTACTTC. It yields the protein CASSPLAGGPGEQYF.

This chain connects TRBV5-1 to TRBJ2-3, with TRBD2 identical over 9 bases. Germline CDR1 reads SGHRS; CDR2 reads YFSETQ. This CDR3 has 16 residues. V gave up 4 bases and J gave up 5 bases; unmatched junction bases: 11. DNA of the CDR3: TGCGCCAGCAGCCCGGCCGGCGGGAGGGCCGGAGATACGCAGTATTTT. Translation gives CASSPAGGRAGDTQYF.

CDR3 sequence: CASSRGATNEKLFF. CDR3 nucleotide sequence: TGTGCCAGCAGCCGGGGGGCAACTAATGAAAAACTGTTTTTT. The gene calls are TRBV6-5 and TRBJ1-4; D possibly corresponds to TRBD1 (5 bases). V lost 6 bases to trimming and J lost 0 bases, with 8 bases between them. Germline V gene data show CDR1 as MNHEY and CDR2 as SVGAGI. This CDR3 has 14 residues.

The chain recombines TRBV14 with TRBJ1-4, with D possibly TRBD1 on 6 matching bases. There are 13 residues in the CDR3. V was trimmed by 7 bases and J by 3 bases, leaving 9 bases between them. CDR1 is SGHDN and CDR2 is FVKESK in the germline V gene. CDR3 nucleotide sequence: TGTGCCAGCATGAGGGGGGCTAATGAAAAACTGTTTTTT. This translates into CASMRGANEKLFF. The whole variable domain, remainder taken from reference TRBV14 and TRBJ1-4, is EAGVTQFPSHSVIEKGQTVTLRCDPISGHDNLYWYRRVMGKEIKFLLHFVKESKQDESGMPNNRFLAERTGGTYSTLKVQPAELEDSGVYFCASMRGANEKLFFGSGTQLSVL.

CDR3 nucleotides: TGCGCCAGCAGCTTGTTGTCAGGGACCACCGGGGAGCTGTTTTTT. It translates to CASSLLSGTTGELFF. The V call is TRBV5-1, the J call TRBJ2-2, with D possibly being TRBD1 or TRBD2 (5 bases each). This CDR3 is built from 15 residues. V lost 1 base and J lost 4, with 11 bases in between. CDR1 is SGHRS and CDR2 is YFSETQ in the germline V gene.

The chain joins TRBV10-3 to TRBJ1-3; 8 bases agree with TRBD1. V trimming: 0 bases; J trimming: 4 bases; junction bases outside the gene matches: 2. The CDR3 contains 15 residues. Per the germline V gene, CDR1 is ENHRY and CDR2 is SYGVKD. CDR3 DNA: TGTGCCATCAGTGAGTCGACAGGGGCAGGAAACACCATATATTTT. Its protein product is CAISESTGAGNTIYF.

The chain joins TRBV29-1 to TRBJ2-7; D might be TRBD1 or TRBD2, each matching 5 bases. The germline V gene has CDR1 SQVTM and CDR2 ANQGSEA. The V gene lost 6 bases and the J gene lost 1 base, with 16 bases spanning the gap. CDR3 length: 14 amino acids. DNA for the CDR3: TGCAGCGTGACAATTCCGGGGCGATCCTACGAGCAGTACTTC. Encoded protein: CSVTIPGRSYEQYF.

The chain employs TRBV6-5 and TRBJ2-3; possible D gene TRBD1, 6 bases. V was pared by 2 bases and J by 4 bases, with 13 bases between. CDR3 length: 15 residues. The germline CDR1 and CDR2 sequences are MNHEY and SVGAGI. The CDR3 DNA reads TGTGCCAGCAGTTACCGGGACACGAGGGCAGATACGCAGTATTTT. Residues: CASSYRDTRADTQYF.

V usage is TRBV5-4 and J usage is TRBJ1-2; 8 bases align to TRBD1. Germline V CDR1 and CDR2: SGHNT, YYREEE (reference sequence). The length of the CDR3 is 14 residues. Unmatched junction bases numbered 4, after V lost 4 bases and J lost 2 bases. Here the CDR3 reads CASSGDRLNYGYTF. The CDR3 DNA is TGTGCCAGCAGCGGGGACAGGCTGAACTATGGCTACACCTTC.

The CDR3 coding sequence is TGTGCCAGCAGTTACTCTTCCTACAATGAGCAGTTCTTC. This sequence encodes CASSYSSYNEQFF. J is TRBJ2-1 and V is TRBV6-5; D remains ambiguous. V was clipped by 0 bases and J by 1 base, with 1 base between them. Looked up from germline, CDR1 is MNHEY and CDR2 is SVGAGI. This CDR3 has 13 amino acids.

V gene TRBV5-1 combines with J gene TRBJ2-1; 8 nucleotides match TRBD2. The V gene end was trimmed by 5 bases and the J gene end by 4 bases; junction bases not matched to a gene: 5. This CDR3 contains 14 residues. Germline V CDR1 and CDR2: SGHRS, YFSETQ. The CDR3: CASRSGRGYNEQFF. The DNA for the CDR3 is TGCGCCAGCAGAAGCGGGAGAGGTTACAATGAGCAGTTCTTC.

The chain recombines TRBV9 with TRBJ2-5; D call uncertain. Germline V CDR1 and CDR2: SGDLS, YYNGEE. The CDR3 contains 13 residues. Trimming stripped 0 bases from V and 3 bases from J, with 6 bases between. The chain's CDR3 is CASSVGGEETQYF. CDR3 DNA sequence: TGTGCCAGCAGCGTAGGCGGCGAAGAGACCCAGTACTTC. Full variable domain (outside the CDR3, taken from reference TRBV9 and TRBJ2-5): DSGVTQTPKHLITATGQRVTLRCSPRSGDLSVYWYQQSLDQGLQFLIQYYNGEERAKGNILERFSAQQFPDLHSELNLSSLELGDSALYFCASSVGGEETQYFGPGTRLLVL.

This clone was recorded only once. This chain joins TRBV28 and TRBJ2-3, with a weak D call TRBD1 (6 bases). With 5 bases removed from V and 1 base from J, the gap between germline ends came to 13 bases. The CDR3 covers 15 residues. The V gene's germline CDR1 is MDHEN and CDR2 SYDVKM. The CDR3 bases are TGTGCCAGCAGTAGCGCAGGGGAAGGCACAGATACGCAGTATTTT. This translates into CASSSAGEGTDTQYF. The complete variable domain, with remaining parts taken from reference TRBV28 and TRBJ2-3, reads DVKVTQSSRYLVKRTGEKVFLECVQDMDHENMFWYRQDPGLGLRLIYFSYDVKMKEKGDIPEGYSVSREKKERFSLILESASTNQTSMYLCASSSAGEGTDTQYFGPGTRLTVL.

CDR3 region: CASKLGRFPTNEKLFF. CDR3 nucleotide sequence: TGTGCCAGCAAACTCGGCAGGTTTCCAACTAATGAAAAACTGTTTTTT. The chain uses TRBV5-8 and TRBJ1-4; D is unresolved. Trimming cost V 6 bases and J 0 bases, with 15 bases left between them. Looked up from germline, CDR1 is SGHTS and CDR2 is YDEGEE. This CDR3 comprises 16 residues.

The chain links TRBV19 to TRBJ2-1; 12 bases agree with TRBD2. This CDR3 has 15 residues. J gave up 0 bases and V 7 bases, and 1 base lay outside the gene matches. Germline V gene lookup returns CDR1 LNHDA and CDR2 SQIVND (reference sequence). This CDR3 reads CASKTSGSSYNEQFF. In DNA form, the CDR3 reads TGTGCCAGTAAGACTAGCGGGAGCTCCTACAATGAGCAGTTCTTC.

This chain links TRBV28 with TRBJ1-1; TRBD1 aligns across 12 bases. CDR3 length: 18 amino acids. The germline CDR1 and CDR2 sequences are MDHEN and SYDVKM. The ends lost 5 bases at V and 1 base at J; junction bases unmatched: 11. CDR3 amino acids: CASSPYPGQGAPNTEAFF. The CDR3 DNA follows: TGTGCCAGCAGTCCCTACCCGGGACAGGGGGCACCGAACACTGAAGCTTTCTTT.